The 29 T cell receptor beta chains below all came from one sample that was sequenced in a study of blood T cell repertoires in COVID-19 (dated by TCRdb to about 2020). Receptor amplification or capture employed the immunoSEQ multiplex PCR assay. The table was pulled from immuneACCESS by TCRdb, which kept in-frame rearrangements only. Such tables lose some clones; where checked, under half of the loss comes from unresolved V genes, and the rest has no known cause. The sample has 50,000 or so clones on record, around three quarters of them singletons. The ten largest clones take up 25% of the sample. Sequencing was done on a sample of peripheral blood. The receptors come from a man between 70 and 80 years old with acute or convalescent COVID-19.

The rearrangement uses TRBV6-4 and TRBJ1-2; 7 positions agree with TRBD1. Germline-derived CDR1 and CDR2 are MRHNA and SNTAGT. This CDR3 region has 15 residues. The ends lost 5 bases at V and 1 base at J; junction bases unmatched: 7. For the CDR3, the DNA is TGTGCCAGCAGTTCCCAGAGGGGGCTTAACTATGGCTACACCTTC. Translated: CASSSQRGLNYGYTF.

This clone was observed once. The chain combines TRBV6-1 with TRBJ1-2, with D possibly matching TRBD1 (6 bases). V lost 2 bases and J lost 3, with 10 bases in between. The germline V gene has CDR1 MNHNS and CDR2 SASEGT. The length of the CDR3 is 14 residues. The CDR3 nucleotides read TGTGCCAGCAGTGAATCCGGGGGGCACTATGGCTACACCTTC. It encodes CASSESGGHYGYTF.

V gene TRBV15 combines with J gene TRBJ1-3; D may be TRBD1 (6 bases). V was trimmed by 4 bases and J by 2 bases, leaving 15 bases between them. The CDR3 contains 16 residues. CDR1 and CDR2 (germline): LNHNV, YYDKDF (reference sequence). CDR3 sequence reads: CATSTHRVEAGNTIYF. DNA of the CDR3: TGTGCCACCAGCACACACAGGGTAGAAGCTGGAAACACCATATATTTT.

V is TRBV9 and J is TRBJ2-1; 9 nucleotides agree with TRBD1. This CDR3 comprises 15 residues. CDR1 and CDR2 from the germline V gene are SGDLS and YYNGEE. V dropped 3 bases and J dropped 8; count of bases not matched to a gene: 9. CDR3 sequence reads: CASSGMGTGIDEQFF. For the CDR3, the DNA is TGTGCCAGCAGCGGCATGGGGACAGGGATCGATGAGCAGTTCTTC. Looking up the rest from reference TRBV9 and TRBJ2-1 gives the full variable domain: DSGVTQTPKHLITATGQRVTLRCSPRSGDLSVYWYQQSLDQGLQFLIQYYNGEERAKGNILERFSAQQFPDLHSELNLSSLELGDSALYFCASSGMGTGIDEQFFGPGTRLTVL.

This clone was recorded a few times. This chain links TRBV4-3 with TRBJ2-1; weak D call: TRBD2 (5 bases). This CDR3 has 15 residues. Trimming took off 0 bases at V and 6 bases at J, with 12 bases between the two ends. CDR1 is LGHNA and CDR2 is YSLEER in the germline V gene. CDR3 nucleotide sequence: TGCGCCAGCAGCCAAGAAAGCGGATTTGGCAATGAGCAGTTCTTC. Residues: CASSQESGFGNEQFF.

The rearrangement uses TRBV3-1 (or the pseudogene TRBV3-2) and TRBJ2-5; tentatively, D is TRBD2 (8 bases). Per germline, CDR1 LGHDT and CDR2 YNNKEL (reference sequence). This CDR3 is built from 17 residues. The V gene lost 6 bases and the J gene lost 2 bases, with 22 bases spanning the gap. Here the CDR3 DNA reads TGTGCCAGCAGTTTAATCCGGGGGGGGACAGATCAAGAGACCCAGTACTTC. Residues: CASSLIRGGTDQETQYF.

The genes are TRBV2 and TRBJ1-1; the D is unclear. This CDR3 has 14 amino acids. Germline CDR1 and CDR2: SNHLY and FYNNEI. Deletions cut 5 bases from V and 1 base from J, with 11 bases between. This CDR3 reads CASSQEGGNTEAFF. The CDR3 DNA reads as TGTGCCAGCAGTCAGGAGGGAGGGAACACTGAAGCTTTCTTT. The whole variable domain, remainder taken from reference TRBV2 and TRBJ1-1, is EPEVTQTPSHQVTQMGQEVILRCVPISNHLYFYWYRQILGQKVEFLVSFYNNEISEKSEIFDDQFSVERPDGSNFTLKIRSTKLEDSAMYFCASSQEGGNTEAFFGQGTRLTVV.

This chain connects TRBV29-1 to TRBJ2-7, with D possibly being TRBD2 (6 bases). This CDR3 is 13 amino acids long. Germline CDR1 SQVTM, CDR2 ANQGSEA. The ends were cut back, 5 bases at V and 5 bases at J, with 16 bases in the middle. CDR3 coding DNA: TGCAGCGTTCGGATGGGGGGTCCTAACGAGCAGTACTTC. Its protein is CSVRMGGPNEQYF.

The chain employs TRBV7-3 and TRBJ2-3; D might be TRBD2 (6 bases). CDR3 length equals 13 residues. The germline V and J ends were trimmed by 5 bases and 4 bases, with 10 bases remaining between them. CDR1 SGHTA and CDR2 FQGTGA come from the germline V gene. In DNA, the CDR3 is TGTGCCAGCAGCCGCGGGACCGCAGATACGCAGTATTTT. It yields the protein CASSRGTADTQYF.

The V gene is TRBV6-4, the J gene TRBJ2-1, with D possibly being TRBD1 (6 bases). The CDR3 is made up of 16 amino acids. Germline CDR1 and CDR2: MRHNA and SNTAGT. Trimming took 2 bases from V and 5 from J, leaving 16 bases between them. The CDR3 coding sequence is TGTGCCAGCAGTGACACCTACAGGGTTGCCCACAATGAGCAGTTCTTC. It is translated as CASSDTYRVAHNEQFF.

The chain recombines TRBV7-3 with TRBJ1-3, with a possible D match to TRBD1 (6 bases). The V and J ends lost 3 bases and 0 bases respectively, with 15 bases between them. Germline values: CDR1 SGHTA, CDR2 FQGTGA. This CDR3 comprises 17 residues. CDR3 sequence (DNA): TGTGCCAGCAGCTTGGGAGGGGGGCTCTCCTCTGGAAACACCATATATTTT. Residues: CASSLGGGLSSGNTIYF.

The chain recombines TRBV4-2 with TRBJ1-5; TRBD1 matches at 9 bases. Germline V gene lookup returns CDR1 LGHNA and CDR2 YNFKEQ. The CDR3 runs 16 residues. Germline trimming cut 3 bases from V and 4 bases from J; bases unmatched to any gene: 7. The CDR3 sequence: CASSHGQGISNQPQHF. Here the CDR3 DNA reads TGTGCCAGCAGCCACGGACAGGGGATTAGTAATCAGCCCCAGCATTTT.

The V call is TRBV6-2 or TRBV6-3, the J call TRBJ1-2; maybe TRBD1 (6 bases). V gave up 2 bases and J gave up 4 bases, with 32 bases separating them. The V gene's germline CDR1 is MNHEY and CDR2 SVGEGT. There are 21 residues in the CDR3. CDR3 in DNA: TGTGCCAGCAGTTACCCAATCGGAACGGGACACCTTACCGGAGACATCTATGGCTACACCTTC. This gives the protein CASSYPIGTGHLTGDIYGYTF.

V gene TRBV5-1 combines with J gene TRBJ2-1; 7 nucleotides align to TRBD2. This CDR3 has 16 amino acids. V dropped 4 bases and J dropped 0; count of bases not matched to a gene: 7. The germline gives CDR1 SGHRS, CDR2 YFSETQ. Here the CDR3 DNA reads TGCGCCAGCAGCCCAGTAAAGCGGGGCTCCTACAATGAGCAGTTCTTC. Its translation is CASSPVKRGSYNEQFF. The whole variable domain, remainder taken from reference TRBV5-1 and TRBJ2-1, is KAGVTQTPRYLIKTRGQQVTLSCSPISGHRSVSWYQQTPGQGLQFLFEYFSETQRNKGNFPGRFSGRQFSNSRSEMNVSTLELGDSALYLCASSPVKRGSYNEQFFGPGTRLTVL.

The V and J genes are TRBV27 and TRBJ2-2; TRBD2 might be the D (6 bases). Trimming removed 7 bases at V and 2 bases at J, with 8 bases between. The CDR3 is 13 amino acids. CDR1 and CDR2 (germline): MNHEY, SMNVEV (reference sequence). Here the CDR3 reads CASMEGNTGELFF. The CDR3 DNA reads as TGTGCCAGCATGGAGGGAAACACCGGGGAGCTGTTTTTT.

The V call is TRBV7-8, the J call TRBJ1-1; 7 positions match TRBD1. The ends lost 3 bases at V and 3 bases at J; junction bases unmatched: 10. The CDR3 covers 16 residues. The germline V gene encodes CDR1 SGHVS and CDR2 FQNEAQ. The CDR3 sequence: CASSLFRGLWYTEAFF. The CDR3 nucleotides read TGTGCCAGCAGCTTGTTTAGGGGGCTATGGTACACTGAAGCTTTCTTT. Full variable domain (outside the CDR3, taken from reference TRBV7-8 and TRBJ1-1): GAGVSQSPRYKVAKRGQDVALRCDPISGHVSLFWYQQALGQGPEFLTYFQNEAQLDKSGLPSDRFFAERPEGSVSTLKIQRTQQEDSAVYLCASSLFRGLWYTEAFFGQGTRLTVV.

The genes are TRBV4-1 and TRBJ2-2; D is unresolved. The germline V gene has CDR1 MGHRA and CDR2 YSYEKL. The V and J ends lost 4 bases and 0 bases respectively, with 9 bases between them. This CDR3 is 15 amino acids long. CDR3 region: CASSPAETNTGELFF. The DNA of the CDR3 is TGCGCCAGCAGCCCGGCGGAAACGAACACCGGGGAGCTGTTTTTT.

V gene TRBV6-2 or TRBV6-3 combines with J gene TRBJ2-3; TRBD1 agrees at 7 bases. Per the germline V gene, CDR1 is MNHEY and CDR2 is SVGEGT. Losses at the gene ends were 6 bases for V and 4 bases for J; bases not matched to a gene: 7. The CDR3 has 14 residues. The CDR3 region has the DNA TGTGCCAGCAGCACCGGGACAGCGTCAGATACGCAGTATTTT. This codes for CASSTGTASDTQYF.

CDR3 nucleotides: TGTGCCAGCAGTTACTCGTCAGGTGCCTACGAGCAGTACTTC. It yields the protein CASSYSSGAYEQYF. J is TRBJ2-7 and V is TRBV6-5; D is undetermined. The V end was cut by 0 bases, the J end by 2 bases, with 8 bases between. The germline V gene has CDR1 MNHEY and CDR2 SVGAGI. This CDR3 region has 14 residues.

This rearrangement joins TRBV7-9 to TRBJ2-5; 11 nucleotides match TRBD2. Per the germline V gene, CDR1 is SEHNR and CDR2 is FQNEAQ (reference sequence). Trimming took 3 bases from V and 11 from J; bases not matched to a gene: 8. CDR3 length: 14 amino acids. CDR3 in amino acids: CASSFETSGISQYF. CDR3 in DNA: TGTGCCAGCAGCTTTGAGACTAGCGGGATTAGTCAGTACTTC. Using reference TRBV7-9 and TRBJ2-5 for the parts outside the CDR3, the full variable domain is DTGVSQNPRHKITKRGQNVTFRCDPISEHNRLYWYRQTLGQGPEFLTYFQNEAQLEKSRLLSDRFSAERPKGSFSTLEIQRTEQGDSAMYLCASSFETSGISQYFGPGTRLLVL.

This clone showed up just a few times. The rearrangement uses TRBV7-6 and TRBJ2-1; TRBD1 agrees at 7 bases. Germline V lookup: CDR1 SGHVS, CDR2 FNYEAQ. There are 15 residues in the CDR3. With 5 bases clipped from V and 4 bases from J, the junction kept 8 bases outside the gene matches. Written as DNA, the CDR3 is TGTGCCAGCAGCCCCCGGGACAGATCTTACAATGAGCAGTTCTTC. Residues: CASSPRDRSYNEQFF.

CDR3 nucleotide sequence: TGTGCCACCAGCATCGGGACAGGAGGGACCGGGGAGCTGTTTTTT. This gives the protein CATSIGTGGTGELFF. The chain links TRBV15 to TRBJ2-2, with TRBD1 matching 8 bases. From germline, CDR1 is LNHNV and CDR2 YYDKDF (reference sequence). The CDR3 spans 15 residues. Unmatched junction bases numbered 6, after V lost 4 bases and J lost 5 bases.

Here the CDR3 reads CASSRLQGAHQPQHF. CDR3 nucleotides: TGTGCCAGTAGTAGATTACAGGGGGCGCACCAGCCCCAGCATTTT. The chain joins TRBV19 to TRBJ1-5; 9 bases align to TRBD1. V lost 4 bases to trimming and J lost 7 bases; unmatched junction nucleotides: 8. CDR1 and CDR2 (germline): LNHDA, SQIVND (reference sequence). This CDR3 has 15 amino acids.

The sample holds a few counts of this clone. The chain employs TRBV19 and TRBJ2-6; tentatively, D is TRBD2 (5 bases). The CDR3 runs to 15 residues. Germline CDR1 LNHDA, CDR2 SQIVND (reference sequence). The V and J ends lost 6 bases and 2 bases respectively, with 11 bases between them. Here the CDR3 reads CASRSGNPGANVLTF. The DNA of the CDR3 is TGTGCCAGTAGGTCGGGGAACCCTGGGGCCAACGTCCTGACTTTC.

J is TRBJ1-4 and V is TRBV4-1; TRBD1 aligns across 7 bases. CDR1 MGHRA and CDR2 YSYEKL come from the germline V gene. Trimming at V came to 0 bases and at J to 8 bases, leaving 9 bases not matched to a gene. CDR3 length: 16 residues. CDR3 sequence (DNA): TGCGCCAGCAGCCAAGATGGACAGGCCGGACGGGAAAAACTGTTTTTT. Protein: CASSQDGQAGREKLFF.

The table lists this clone with a count of one. The chain has TRBV4-2 and TRBJ2-7; D gene ambiguous. CDR3 size: 16 residues. The V gene lost 0 bases and the J gene lost 4 bases, with 16 bases spanning the gap. In germline, CDR1 is LGHNA, CDR2 YNFKEQ. This chain's CDR3 is CASSQEPDSSIYEQYF. The CDR3 bases are TGTGCCAGCAGCCAAGAACCTGACTCGAGTATATACGAGCAGTACTTC.

V and J are TRBV9 and TRBJ2-3; no firm D call. This CDR3 spans 15 amino acids. Germline CDR1 is SGDLS and CDR2 is YYNGEE. Trimming left V 0 bases short and J 1 base short, with 9 bases between. The chain's CDR3 is CASSVATVGTDTQYF. CDR3 coding DNA: TGTGCCAGCAGCGTAGCTACCGTGGGCACAGATACGCAGTATTTT.

CDR3 region: CASSMTGTMNTEAFF. DNA of the CDR3: TGTGCCAGTAGTATGACTGGGACAATGAACACTGAAGCTTTCTTT. This chain uses TRBV19 with TRBJ1-1, with D possibly TRBD1 on 6 matching bases. The CDR3 spans 15 residues. V was pared by 3 bases and J by 0 bases, with 11 bases between. Germline values: CDR1 LNHDA, CDR2 SQIVND (reference sequence).

V usage is TRBV28 and J usage is TRBJ1-2; D perhaps matches TRBD1 (6 bases). The germline V gene encodes CDR1 MDHEN and CDR2 SYDVKM. V lost 7 bases to trimming and J lost 0 bases, with 21 bases between them. The CDR3 is 17 amino acids. CDR3 sequence reads: CASTRAGETSPNYGYTF. The CDR3 region has the DNA TGTGCCAGCACGAGAGCAGGGGAAACGTCCCCTAACTATGGCTACACCTTC.